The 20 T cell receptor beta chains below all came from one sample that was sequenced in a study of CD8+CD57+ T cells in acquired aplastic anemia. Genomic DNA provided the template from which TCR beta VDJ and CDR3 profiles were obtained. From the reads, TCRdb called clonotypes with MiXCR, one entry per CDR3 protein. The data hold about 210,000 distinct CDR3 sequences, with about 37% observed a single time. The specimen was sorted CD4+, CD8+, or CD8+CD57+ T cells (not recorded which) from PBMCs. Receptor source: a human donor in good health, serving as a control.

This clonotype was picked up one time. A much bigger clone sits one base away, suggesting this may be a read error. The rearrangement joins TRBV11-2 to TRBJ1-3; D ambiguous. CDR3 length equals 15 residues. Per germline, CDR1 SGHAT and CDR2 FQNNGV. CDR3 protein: CARSLGLQTGNTIYF. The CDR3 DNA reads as TGTGCCCGCAGCTTAGGTTTACAGACTGGAAACACCATATATTTT.

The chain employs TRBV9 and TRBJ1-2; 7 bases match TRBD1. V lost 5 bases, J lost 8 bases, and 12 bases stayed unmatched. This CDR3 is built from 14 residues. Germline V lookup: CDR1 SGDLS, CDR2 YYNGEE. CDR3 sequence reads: CASSELLRDRGYTF. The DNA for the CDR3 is TGTGCCAGCAGTGAATTGCTCCGGGACAGAGGCTACACCTTC. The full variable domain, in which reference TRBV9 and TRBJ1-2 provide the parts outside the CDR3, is DSGVTQTPKHLITATGQRVTLRCSPRSGDLSVYWYQQSLDQGLQFLIQYYNGEERAKGNILERFSAQQFPDLHSELNLSSLELGDSALYFCASSELLRDRGYTFGSGTRLTVV.

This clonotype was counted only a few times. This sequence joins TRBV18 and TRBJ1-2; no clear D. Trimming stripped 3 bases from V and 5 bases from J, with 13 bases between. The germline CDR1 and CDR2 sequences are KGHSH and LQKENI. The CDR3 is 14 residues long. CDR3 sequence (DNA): TGTGCCAGCTCACCGAGGCCCGAGCAATATGGCTACACCTTC. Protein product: CASSPRPEQYGYTF.

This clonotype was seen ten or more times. CDR3 nucleotide sequence: TGCAGCGTTGAAGATGACAGGGCGGGGTTTGGCGGCTACACCTTC. Residues: CSVEDDRAGFGGYTF. The chain links TRBV29-1 to TRBJ1-2, with TRBD1 matching 7 bases. Trimming cost V 0 bases and J 8 bases; bases outside gene matches: 12. This CDR3 spans 15 amino acids. Germline-derived CDR1 and CDR2 are SQVTM and ANQGSEA.

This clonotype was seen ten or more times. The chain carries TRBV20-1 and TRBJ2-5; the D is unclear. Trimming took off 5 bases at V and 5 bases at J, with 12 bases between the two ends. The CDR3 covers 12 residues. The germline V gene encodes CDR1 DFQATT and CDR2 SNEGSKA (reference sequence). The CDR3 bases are TGCAGTGCTCGGCGGTTTGAGGAGACCCAGTACTTC. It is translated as CSARRFEETQYF.

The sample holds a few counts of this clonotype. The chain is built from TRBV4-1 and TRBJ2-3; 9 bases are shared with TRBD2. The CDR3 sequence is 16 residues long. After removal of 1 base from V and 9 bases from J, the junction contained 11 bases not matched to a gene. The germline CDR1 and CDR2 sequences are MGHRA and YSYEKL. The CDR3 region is CASSQGGAGGRATQYF. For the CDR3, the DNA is TGCGCCAGCAGCCAAGGCGGAGCGGGGGGACGGGCAACGCAGTATTTT.

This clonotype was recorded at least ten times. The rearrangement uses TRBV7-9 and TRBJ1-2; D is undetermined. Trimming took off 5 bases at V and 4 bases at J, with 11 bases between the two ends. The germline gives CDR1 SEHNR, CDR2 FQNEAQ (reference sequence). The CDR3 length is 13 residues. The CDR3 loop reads CASSITPGYGYTF. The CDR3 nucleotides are TGTGCCAGCAGCATTACCCCAGGCTATGGCTACACCTTC.

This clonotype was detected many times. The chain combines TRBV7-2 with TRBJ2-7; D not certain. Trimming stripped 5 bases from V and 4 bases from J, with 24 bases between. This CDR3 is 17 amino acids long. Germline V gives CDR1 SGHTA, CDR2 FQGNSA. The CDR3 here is CASSPRHGLGSPYEQYF. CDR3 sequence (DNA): TGTGCCAGCAGCCCCCGACACGGTCTAGGGTCCCCATACGAGCAGTACTTC.

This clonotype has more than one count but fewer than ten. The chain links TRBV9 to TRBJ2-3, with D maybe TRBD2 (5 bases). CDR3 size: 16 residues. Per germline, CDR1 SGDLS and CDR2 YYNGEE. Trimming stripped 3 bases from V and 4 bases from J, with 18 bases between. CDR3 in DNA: TGTGCCAGCAGCGCCCGTAGAGATAGCGCCGCAGATACGCAGTATTTT. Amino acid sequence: CASSARRDSAADTQYF.

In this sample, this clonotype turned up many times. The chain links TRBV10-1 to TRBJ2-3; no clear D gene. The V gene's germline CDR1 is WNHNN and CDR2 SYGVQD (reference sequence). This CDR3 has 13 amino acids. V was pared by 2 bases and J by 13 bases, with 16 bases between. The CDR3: CASSEKRLSNKYF. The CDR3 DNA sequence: TGCGCCAGCAGTGAGAAGAGGCTCAGCAACAAGTATTTT.

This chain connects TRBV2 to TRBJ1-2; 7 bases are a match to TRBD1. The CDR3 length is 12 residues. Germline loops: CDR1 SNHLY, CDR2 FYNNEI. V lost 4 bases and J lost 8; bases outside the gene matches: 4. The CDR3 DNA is TGTGCCAGCAGTGTGCAGGGGGACGGCTACACCTTC. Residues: CASSVQGDGYTF. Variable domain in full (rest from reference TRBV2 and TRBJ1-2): EPEVTQTPSHQVTQMGQEVILRCVPISNHLYFYWYRQILGQKVEFLVSFYNNEISEKSEIFDDQFSVERPDGSNFTLKIRSTKLEDSAMYFCASSVQGDGYTFGSGTRLTVV.

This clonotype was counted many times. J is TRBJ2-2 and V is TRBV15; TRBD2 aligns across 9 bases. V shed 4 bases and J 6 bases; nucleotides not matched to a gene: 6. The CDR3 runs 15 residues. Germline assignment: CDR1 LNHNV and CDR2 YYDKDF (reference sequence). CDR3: CATSKGTSRAGELFF. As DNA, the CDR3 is TGTGCCACCAGCAAAGGGACTAGCAGGGCCGGGGAGCTGTTTTTT.

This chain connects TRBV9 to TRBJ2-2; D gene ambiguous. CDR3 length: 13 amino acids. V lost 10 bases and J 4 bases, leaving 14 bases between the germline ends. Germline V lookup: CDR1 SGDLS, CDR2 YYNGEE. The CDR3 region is CAWSEDGTGELFF. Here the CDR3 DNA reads TGTGCCTGGAGTGAGGACGGCACCGGGGAGCTGTTTTTT.

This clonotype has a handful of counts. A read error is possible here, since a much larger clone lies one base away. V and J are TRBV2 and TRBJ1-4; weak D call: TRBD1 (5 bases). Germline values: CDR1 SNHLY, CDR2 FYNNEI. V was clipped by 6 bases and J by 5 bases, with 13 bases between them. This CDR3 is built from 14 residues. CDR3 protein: CASRNDRPNEKLFF. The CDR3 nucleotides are TGTGCCAGCAGAAACGACAGACCCAATGAAAAACTGTTTTTT. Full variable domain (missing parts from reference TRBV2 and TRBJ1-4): EPEVTQTPSHQVTQMGQEVILRCVPISNHLYFYWYRQILGQKVEFLVSFYNNEISEKSEIFDDQFSVERPDGSNFTLKIRSTKLEDSAMYFCASRNDRPNEKLFFGSGTQLSVL.

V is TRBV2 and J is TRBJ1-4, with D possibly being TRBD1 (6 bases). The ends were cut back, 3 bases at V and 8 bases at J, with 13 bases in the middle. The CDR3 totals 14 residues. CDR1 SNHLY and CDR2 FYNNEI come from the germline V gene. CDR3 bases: TGTGCCAGCAGTGAGGGGGCAGGCGGCGAAAAACTGTTTTTT. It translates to CASSEGAGGEKLFF.

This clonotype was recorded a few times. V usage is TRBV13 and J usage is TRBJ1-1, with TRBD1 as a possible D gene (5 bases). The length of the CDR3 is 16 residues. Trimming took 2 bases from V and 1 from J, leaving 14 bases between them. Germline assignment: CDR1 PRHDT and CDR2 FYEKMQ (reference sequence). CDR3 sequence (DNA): TGTGCCAGCAGCTTATCTTTTTTTGGGGCGAACACTGAAGCTTTCTTT. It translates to CASSLSFFGANTEAFF.

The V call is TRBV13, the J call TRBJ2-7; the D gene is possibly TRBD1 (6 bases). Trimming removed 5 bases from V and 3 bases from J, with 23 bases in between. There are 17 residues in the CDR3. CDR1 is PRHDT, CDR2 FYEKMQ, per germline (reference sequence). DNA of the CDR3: TGTGCCAGCAGCCCCGTAGATAGGGGGTTATCTAGCTACGAGCAGTACTTC. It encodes CASSPVDRGLSSYEQYF.

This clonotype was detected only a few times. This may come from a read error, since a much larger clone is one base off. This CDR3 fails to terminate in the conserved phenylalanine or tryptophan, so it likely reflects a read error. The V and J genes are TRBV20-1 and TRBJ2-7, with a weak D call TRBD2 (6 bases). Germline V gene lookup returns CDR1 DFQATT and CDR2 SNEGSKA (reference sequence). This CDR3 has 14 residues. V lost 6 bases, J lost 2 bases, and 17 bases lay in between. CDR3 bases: TGCAGTGCAAAGACTAGGAAGGTTCCCTACGAGCAGTACCTC. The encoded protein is CSAKTRKVPYEQYL.

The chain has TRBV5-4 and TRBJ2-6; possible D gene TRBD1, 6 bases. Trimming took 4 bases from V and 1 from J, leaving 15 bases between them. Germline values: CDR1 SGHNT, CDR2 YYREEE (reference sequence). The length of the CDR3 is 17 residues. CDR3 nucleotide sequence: TGTGCCAGCAGCGCTGGACAGACCTCATCTGGGGCCAACGTCCTGACTTTC. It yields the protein CASSAGQTSSGANVLTF.

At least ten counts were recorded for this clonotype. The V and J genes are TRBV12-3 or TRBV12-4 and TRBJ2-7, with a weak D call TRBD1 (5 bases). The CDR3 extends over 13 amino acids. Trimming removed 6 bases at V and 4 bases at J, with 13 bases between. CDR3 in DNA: TGTGCCAGCAGCTCGCAAGGACATTACGAGCAGTACTTC. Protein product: CASSSQGHYEQYF.